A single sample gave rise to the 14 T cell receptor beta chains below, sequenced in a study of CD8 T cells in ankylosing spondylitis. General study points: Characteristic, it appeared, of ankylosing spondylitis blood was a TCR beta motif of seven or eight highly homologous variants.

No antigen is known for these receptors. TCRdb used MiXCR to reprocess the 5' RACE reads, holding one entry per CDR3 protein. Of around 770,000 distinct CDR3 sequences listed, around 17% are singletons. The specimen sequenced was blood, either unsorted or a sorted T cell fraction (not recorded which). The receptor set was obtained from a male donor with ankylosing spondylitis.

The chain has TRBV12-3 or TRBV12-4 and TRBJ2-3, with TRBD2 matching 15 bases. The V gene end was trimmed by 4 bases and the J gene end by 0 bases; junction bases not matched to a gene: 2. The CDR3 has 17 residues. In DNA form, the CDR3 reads TGTGCCAGCAGTTCGGGGACTAGCGGGAGGAGCACAGATACGCAGTATTTT. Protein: CASSSGTSGRSTDTQYF.

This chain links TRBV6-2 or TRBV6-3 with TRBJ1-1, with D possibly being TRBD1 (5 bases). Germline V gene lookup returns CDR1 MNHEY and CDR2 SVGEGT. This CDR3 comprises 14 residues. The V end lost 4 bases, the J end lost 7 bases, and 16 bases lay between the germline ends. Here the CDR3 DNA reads TGTGCCAGCAGTTCGGACACAGTTCAAGGTGAAGCTTTCTTT. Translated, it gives CASSSDTVQGEAFF.

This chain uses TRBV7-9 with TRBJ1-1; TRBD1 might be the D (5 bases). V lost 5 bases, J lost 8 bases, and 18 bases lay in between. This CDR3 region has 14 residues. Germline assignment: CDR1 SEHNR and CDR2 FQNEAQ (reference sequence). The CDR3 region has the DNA TGTGCCAGCAGCCCGCGCGGGGCCGTGCAAGAAGCTTTCTTT. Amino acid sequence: CASSPRGAVQEAFF.

CDR3: CAISPQTGSNEQFF. In DNA, the CDR3 is TGTGCCATCAGTCCCCAGACAGGGAGCAATGAGCAGTTCTTC. The chain recombines TRBV10-3 with TRBJ2-1; 7 positions agree with TRBD1. The CDR3 covers 14 residues. The germline gives CDR1 ENHRY, CDR2 SYGVKD. Trimming cost V 5 bases and J 6 bases; bases outside gene matches: 7.

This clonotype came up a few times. Written as DNA, the CDR3 is TGTGCCTGGAGTGCGACAAGATATAGCAATCAGCCCCAGCATTTT. Translating gives CAWSATRYSNQPQHF. This chain connects TRBV30 to TRBJ1-5; D gene unclear. Deletions cut 1 base from V and 0 bases from J, with 10 bases between. Germline CDR1 reads GTSNPN; CDR2 reads SVGIG (reference sequence). This CDR3 has 15 residues.

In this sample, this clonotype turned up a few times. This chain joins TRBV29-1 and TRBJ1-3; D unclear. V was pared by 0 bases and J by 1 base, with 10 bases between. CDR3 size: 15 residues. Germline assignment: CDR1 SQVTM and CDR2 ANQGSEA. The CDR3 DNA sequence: TGCAGCGTTGAAGATCTGAGCGGTTCTGGAAACACCATATATTTT. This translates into CSVEDLSGSGNTIYF. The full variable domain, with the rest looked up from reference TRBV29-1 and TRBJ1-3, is SAVISQKPSRDICQRGTSLTIQCQVDSQVTMMFWYRQQPGQSLTLIATANQGSEATYESGFVIDKFPISRPNLTFSTLTVSNMSPEDSSIYLCSVEDLSGSGNTIYFGEGSWLTVV.

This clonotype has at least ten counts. The DNA for the CDR3 is TGTGCCATCAGTTCGGACAGGGACGGAACCGGCTACACCTTC. It yields the protein CAISSDRDGTGYTF. The chain has TRBV10-3 and TRBJ1-2, with 8 bases that match TRBD1. The CDR3 sequence is 14 residues long. Germline CDR1 ENHRY, CDR2 SYGVKD. With V trimmed by 5 bases and J by 8 bases, 10 bases remained unmatched.

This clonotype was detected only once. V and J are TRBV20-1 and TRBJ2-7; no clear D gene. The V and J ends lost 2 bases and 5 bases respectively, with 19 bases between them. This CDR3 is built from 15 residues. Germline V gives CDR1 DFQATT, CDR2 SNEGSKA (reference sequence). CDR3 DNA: TGCAGTGCTAGACCCCTAGGATCCGGAGCCCACGAGCAGTACTTC. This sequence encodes CSARPLGSGAHEQYF.

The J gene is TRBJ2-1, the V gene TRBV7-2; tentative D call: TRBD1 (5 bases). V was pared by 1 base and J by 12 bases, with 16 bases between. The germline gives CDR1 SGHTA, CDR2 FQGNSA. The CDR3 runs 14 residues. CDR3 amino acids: CASSLDDSRDGQFF. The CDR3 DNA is TGTGCCAGCAGCTTAGATGACAGCCGCGATGGGCAGTTCTTC.

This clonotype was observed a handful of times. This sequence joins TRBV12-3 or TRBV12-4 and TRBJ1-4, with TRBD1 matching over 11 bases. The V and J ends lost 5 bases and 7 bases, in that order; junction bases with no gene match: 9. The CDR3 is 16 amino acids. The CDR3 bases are TGTGCCAGCAGTCCCGGACAGGGGGCTAGCTCTGAAAAACTGTTTTTT. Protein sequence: CASSPGQGASSEKLFF.

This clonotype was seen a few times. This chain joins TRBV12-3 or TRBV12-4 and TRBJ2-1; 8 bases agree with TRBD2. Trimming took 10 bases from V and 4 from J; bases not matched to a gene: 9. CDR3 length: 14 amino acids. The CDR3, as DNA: TGTGCCACCGCCCAAGCGGGGGTGTACAATGAGCAGTTCTTC. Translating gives CATAQAGVYNEQFF.

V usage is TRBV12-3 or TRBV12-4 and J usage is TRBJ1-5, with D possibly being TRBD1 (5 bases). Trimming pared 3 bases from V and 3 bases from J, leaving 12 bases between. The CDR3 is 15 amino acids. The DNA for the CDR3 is TGTGCCAGCAGTTTCGGCAGGGCCAACAATCAGCCCCAGCATTTT. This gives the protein CASSFGRANNQPQHF.

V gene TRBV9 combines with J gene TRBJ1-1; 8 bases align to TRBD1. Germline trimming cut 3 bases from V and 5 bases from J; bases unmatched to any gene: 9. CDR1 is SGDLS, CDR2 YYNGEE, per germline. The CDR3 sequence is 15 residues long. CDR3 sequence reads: CASSAGGAGRTEAFF. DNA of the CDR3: TGTGCCAGCAGCGCAGGGGGCGCTGGGCGAACTGAAGCTTTCTTT. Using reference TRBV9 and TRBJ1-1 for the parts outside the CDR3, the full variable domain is DSGVTQTPKHLITATGQRVTLRCSPRSGDLSVYWYQQSLDQGLQFLIQYYNGEERAKGNILERFSAQQFPDLHSELNLSSLELGDSALYFCASSAGGAGRTEAFFGQGTRLTVV.

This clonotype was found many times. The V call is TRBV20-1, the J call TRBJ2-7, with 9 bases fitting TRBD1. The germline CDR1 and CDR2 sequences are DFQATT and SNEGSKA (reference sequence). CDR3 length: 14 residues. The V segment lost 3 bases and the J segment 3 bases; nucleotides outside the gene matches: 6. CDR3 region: CSARSRTGVYEQYF. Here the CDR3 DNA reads TGCAGTGCTAGGTCCAGGACAGGGGTCTACGAGCAGTACTTC.